The source of this T cell receptor (beta chain) is a study of shared clonotypes between healthy human individuals. This CDR3 comprises 14 residues. V dropped 0 bases and J dropped 3 bases, with 6 bases sitting between them. Germline V gene lookup returns CDR1 MGHRA and CDR2 YSYEKL. The authors ran the assay at deep level. Each subset's genomic DNA was split evenly across several immunoSEQ plates. With ten immunoSEQ deep assay plates, unsorted PBMC DNA underwent sequencing. As originally analysed: There were no quality scores in the junction-only immunoSEQ sequences, so filtering differed. Data came from immunoSEQ multiplex PCR; TCRdb stores just in-frame clones and leaves some out. V, J and clone size were drawn from that table, and D and trimming were deduced from the DNA. Among under 600,000 clones listed, about 75% were seen once.

The chain couples TRBV4-1 to TRBJ2-1, with D possibly TRBD1 on 5 matching bases. The clonotype was recovered from a woman in her thirties or forties in good health. Some clones in this sample may be carry-over from other donors' samples. Sample: PBMCs. CDR3 in amino acids: CASSQDRDYNEQFF. CDR3 nucleotides: TGCGCCAGCAGCCAAGACAGGGACTACAATGAGCAGTTCTTC.